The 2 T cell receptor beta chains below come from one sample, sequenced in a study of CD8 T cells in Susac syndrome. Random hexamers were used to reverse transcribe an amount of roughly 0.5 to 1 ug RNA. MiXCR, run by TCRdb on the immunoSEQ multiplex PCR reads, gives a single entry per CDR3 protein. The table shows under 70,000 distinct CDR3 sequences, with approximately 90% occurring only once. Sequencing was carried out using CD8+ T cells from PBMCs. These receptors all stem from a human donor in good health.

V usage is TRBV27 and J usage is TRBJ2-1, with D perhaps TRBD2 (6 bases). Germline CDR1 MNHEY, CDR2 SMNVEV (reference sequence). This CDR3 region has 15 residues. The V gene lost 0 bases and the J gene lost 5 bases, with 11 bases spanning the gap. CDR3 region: CASSLSGGDDNEQFF. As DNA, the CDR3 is TGTGCCAGCAGTTTATCTGGCGGGGATGACAATGAGCAGTTCTTC.

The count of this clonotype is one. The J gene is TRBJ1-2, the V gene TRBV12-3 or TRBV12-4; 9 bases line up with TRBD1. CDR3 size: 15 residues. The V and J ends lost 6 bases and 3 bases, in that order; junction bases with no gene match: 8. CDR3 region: CASSLLQGADYGYTF. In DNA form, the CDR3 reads TGTGCCAGCAGCCTTTTACAGGGGGCCGACTATGGCTACACCTTC.